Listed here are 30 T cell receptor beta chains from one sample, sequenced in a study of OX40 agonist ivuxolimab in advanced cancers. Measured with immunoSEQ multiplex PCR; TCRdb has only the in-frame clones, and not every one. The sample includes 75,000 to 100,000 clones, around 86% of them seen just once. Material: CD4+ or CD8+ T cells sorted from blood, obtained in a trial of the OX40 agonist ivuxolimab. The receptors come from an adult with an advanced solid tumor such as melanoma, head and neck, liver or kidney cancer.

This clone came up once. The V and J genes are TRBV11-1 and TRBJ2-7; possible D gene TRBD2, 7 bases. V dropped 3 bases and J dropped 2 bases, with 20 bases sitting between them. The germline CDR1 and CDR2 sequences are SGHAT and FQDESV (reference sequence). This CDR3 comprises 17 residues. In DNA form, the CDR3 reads TGTGCCAGCAGCTTGGTGAGGGGGGGCGCGTCGACCTACGAGCAGTACTTC. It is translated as CASSLVRGGASTYEQYF.

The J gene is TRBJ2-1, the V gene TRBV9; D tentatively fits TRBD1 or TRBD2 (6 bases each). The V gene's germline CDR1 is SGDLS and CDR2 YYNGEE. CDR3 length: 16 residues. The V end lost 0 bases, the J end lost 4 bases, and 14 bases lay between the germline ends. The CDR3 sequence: CASSVEGGGGYNEQFF. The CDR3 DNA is TGTGCCAGCAGCGTAGAAGGGGGAGGAGGTTACAATGAGCAGTTCTTC.

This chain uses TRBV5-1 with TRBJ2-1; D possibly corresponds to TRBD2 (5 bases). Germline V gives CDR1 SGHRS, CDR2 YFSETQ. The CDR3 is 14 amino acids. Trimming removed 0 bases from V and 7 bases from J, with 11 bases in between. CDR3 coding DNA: TGCGCCAGCAGCTTGGCTAGCCTAGAAAATGAGCAGTTCTTC. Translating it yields CASSLASLENEQFF.

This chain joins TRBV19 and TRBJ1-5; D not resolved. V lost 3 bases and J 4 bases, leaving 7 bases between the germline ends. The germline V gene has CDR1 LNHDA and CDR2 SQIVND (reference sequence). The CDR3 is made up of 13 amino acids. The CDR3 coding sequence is TGTGCCAGTAGTATCCTAGTAAATCAGCCCCAGCATTTT. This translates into CASSILVNQPQHF.

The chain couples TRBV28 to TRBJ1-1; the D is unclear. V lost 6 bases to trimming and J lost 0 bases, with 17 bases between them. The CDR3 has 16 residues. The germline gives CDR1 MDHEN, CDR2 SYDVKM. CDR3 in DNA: TGTGCCAGCAGCCCCGGCCGACTCTCCATGAACACTGAAGCTTTCTTT. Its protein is CASSPGRLSMNTEAFF.

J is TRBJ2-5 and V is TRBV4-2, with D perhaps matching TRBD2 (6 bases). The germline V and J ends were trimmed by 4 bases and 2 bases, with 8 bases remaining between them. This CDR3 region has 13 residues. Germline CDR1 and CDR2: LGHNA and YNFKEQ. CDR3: CASSLADQETQYF. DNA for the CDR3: TGTGCCAGCAGCCTAGCGGATCAAGAGACCCAGTACTTC.

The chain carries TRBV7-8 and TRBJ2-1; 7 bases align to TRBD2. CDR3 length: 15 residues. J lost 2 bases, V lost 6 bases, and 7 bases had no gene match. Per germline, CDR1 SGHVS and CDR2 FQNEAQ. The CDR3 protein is CASRVVAGTYNEQFF. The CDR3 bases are TGTGCCAGCAGGGTGGTAGCGGGCACCTACAATGAGCAGTTCTTC.

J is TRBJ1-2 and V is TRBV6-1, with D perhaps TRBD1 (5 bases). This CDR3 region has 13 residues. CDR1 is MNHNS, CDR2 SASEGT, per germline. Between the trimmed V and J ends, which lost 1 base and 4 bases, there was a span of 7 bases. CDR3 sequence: CASSEGQRYGYTF. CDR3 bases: TGTGCCAGCAGTGAAGGACAGCGCTATGGCTACACCTTC.

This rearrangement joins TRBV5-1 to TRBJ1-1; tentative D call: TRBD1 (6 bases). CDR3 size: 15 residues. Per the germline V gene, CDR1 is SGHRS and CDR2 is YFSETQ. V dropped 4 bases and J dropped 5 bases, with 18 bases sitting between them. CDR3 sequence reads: CASSPDSPEYTEAFF. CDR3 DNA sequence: TGCGCCAGCAGCCCGGACAGTCCGGAGTATACTGAAGCTTTCTTT.

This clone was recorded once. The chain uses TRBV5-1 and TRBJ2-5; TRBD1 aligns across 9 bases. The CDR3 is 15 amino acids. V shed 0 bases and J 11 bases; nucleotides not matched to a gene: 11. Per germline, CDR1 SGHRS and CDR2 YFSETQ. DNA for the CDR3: TGCGCCAGCAGCTTGGAGGGACAGGGAGGTTCTGCGCAGTACTTC. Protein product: CASSLEGQGGSAQYF. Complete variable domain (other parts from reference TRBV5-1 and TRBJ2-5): KAGVTQTPRYLIKTRGQQVTLSCSPISGHRSVSWYQQTPGQGLQFLFEYFSETQRNKGNFPGRFSGRQFSNSRSEMNVSTLELGDSALYLCASSLEGQGGSAQYFGPGTRLLVL.

The CDR3 region is CASSEATNEAYEQYF. The CDR3 nucleotides are TGTGCCAGCAGTGAAGCGACGAACGAAGCCTACGAGCAGTACTTC. The V and J genes are TRBV6-1 and TRBJ2-7; no clear D. CDR3 length: 15 amino acids. Germline assignment: CDR1 MNHNS and CDR2 SASEGT. Deletions cut 0 bases from V and 2 bases from J, with 11 bases between.

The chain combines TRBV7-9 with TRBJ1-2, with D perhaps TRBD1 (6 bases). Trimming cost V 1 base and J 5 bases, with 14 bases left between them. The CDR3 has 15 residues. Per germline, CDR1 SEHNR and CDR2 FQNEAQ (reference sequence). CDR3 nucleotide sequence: TGTGCCAGCAGCTTAGAGGACGGGAGGGGGTATGGCTACACCTTC. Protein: CASSLEDGRGYGYTF.

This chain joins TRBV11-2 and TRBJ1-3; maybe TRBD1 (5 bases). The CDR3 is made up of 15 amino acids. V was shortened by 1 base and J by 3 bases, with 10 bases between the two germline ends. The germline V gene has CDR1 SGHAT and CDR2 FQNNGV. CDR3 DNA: TGTGCCAGCAGCTTAGTTCCAGGGAATGGAAACACCATATATTTT. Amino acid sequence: CASSLVPGNGNTIYF.

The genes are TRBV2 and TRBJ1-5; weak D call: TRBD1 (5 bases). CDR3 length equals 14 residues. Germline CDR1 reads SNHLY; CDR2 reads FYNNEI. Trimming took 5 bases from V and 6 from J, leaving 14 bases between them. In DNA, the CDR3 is TGTGCCAGCAGTCAATCTCGGGGCGGTCAGCCCCAGCATTTT. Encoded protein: CASSQSRGGQPQHF.

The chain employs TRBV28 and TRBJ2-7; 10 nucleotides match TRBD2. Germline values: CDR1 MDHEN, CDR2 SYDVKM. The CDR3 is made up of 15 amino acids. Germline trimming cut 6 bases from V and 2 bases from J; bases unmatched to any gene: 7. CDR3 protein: CASSLGLAATYEQYF. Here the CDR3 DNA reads TGTGCCAGCAGCCTCGGACTAGCGGCTACCTACGAGCAGTACTTC. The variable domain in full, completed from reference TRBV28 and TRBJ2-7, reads DVKVTQSSRYLVKRTGEKVFLECVQDMDHENMFWYRQDPGLGLRLIYFSYDVKMKEKGDIPEGYSVSREKKERFSLILESASTNQTSMYLCASSLGLAATYEQYFGPGTRLTVT.

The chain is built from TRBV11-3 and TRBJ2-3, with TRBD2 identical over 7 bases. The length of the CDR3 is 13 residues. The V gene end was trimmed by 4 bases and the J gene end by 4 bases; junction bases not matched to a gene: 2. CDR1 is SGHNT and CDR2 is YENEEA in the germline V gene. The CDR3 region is CASSWTRADTQYF. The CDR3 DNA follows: TGTGCCAGCAGCTGGACTAGAGCAGATACGCAGTATTTT.

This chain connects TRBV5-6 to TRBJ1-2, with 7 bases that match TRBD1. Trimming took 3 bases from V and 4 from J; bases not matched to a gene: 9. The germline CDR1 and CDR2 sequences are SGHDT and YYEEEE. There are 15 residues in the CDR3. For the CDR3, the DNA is TGTGCCAGCAGCTCCACAGGGGCCCAAACCTATGGCTACACCTTC. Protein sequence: CASSSTGAQTYGYTF.

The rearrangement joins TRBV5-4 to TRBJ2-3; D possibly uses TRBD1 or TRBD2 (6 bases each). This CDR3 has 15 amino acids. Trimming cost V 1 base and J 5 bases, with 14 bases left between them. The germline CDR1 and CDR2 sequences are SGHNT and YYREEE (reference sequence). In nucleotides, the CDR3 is TGTGCCAGCAGCTTGAGGGGGGCTAGGGGAGATACGCAGTATTTT. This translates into CASSLRGARGDTQYF.

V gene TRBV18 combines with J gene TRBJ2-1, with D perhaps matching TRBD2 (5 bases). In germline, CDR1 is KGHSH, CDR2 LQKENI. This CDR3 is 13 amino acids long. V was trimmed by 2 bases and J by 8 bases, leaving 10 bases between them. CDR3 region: CASSPYLEDEQFF. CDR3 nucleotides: TGTGCCAGCTCACCATATTTGGAGGATGAGCAGTTCTTC.

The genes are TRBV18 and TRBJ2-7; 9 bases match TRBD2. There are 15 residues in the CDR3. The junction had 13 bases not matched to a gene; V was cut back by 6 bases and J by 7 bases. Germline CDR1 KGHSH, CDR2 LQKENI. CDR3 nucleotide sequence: TGTGCCAGCTCGCCAAGTAGCGGGAGATTGGGAGAGCAGTACTTC. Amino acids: CASSPSSGRLGEQYF.

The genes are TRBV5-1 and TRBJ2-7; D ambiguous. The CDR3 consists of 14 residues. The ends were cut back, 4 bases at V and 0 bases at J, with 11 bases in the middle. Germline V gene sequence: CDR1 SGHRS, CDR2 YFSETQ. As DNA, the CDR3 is TGCGCCAGCAGCGTTAACTCAGGCTCCTACGAGCAGTACTTC. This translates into CASSVNSGSYEQYF.

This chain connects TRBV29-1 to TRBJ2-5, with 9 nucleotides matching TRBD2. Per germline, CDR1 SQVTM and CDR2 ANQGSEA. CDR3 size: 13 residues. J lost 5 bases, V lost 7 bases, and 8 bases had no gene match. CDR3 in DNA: TGCAGCGAGGGCCTAGCGGGGACGGAGACCCAGTACTTC. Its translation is CSEGLAGTETQYF.

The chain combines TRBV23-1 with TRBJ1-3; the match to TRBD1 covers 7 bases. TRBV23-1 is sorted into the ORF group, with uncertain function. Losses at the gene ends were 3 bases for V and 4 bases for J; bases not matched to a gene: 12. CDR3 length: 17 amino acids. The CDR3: CASSQVQGGSTGNTIYF. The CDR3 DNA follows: TGCGCCAGCAGTCAGGTCCAGGGGGGGAGTACAGGAAACACCATATATTTT.

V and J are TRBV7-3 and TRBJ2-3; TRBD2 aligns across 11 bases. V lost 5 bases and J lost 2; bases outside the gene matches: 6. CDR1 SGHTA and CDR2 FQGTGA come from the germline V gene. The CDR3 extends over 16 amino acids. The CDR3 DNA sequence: TGTGCCAGCAGCGTGGGACTAGCGGCCGCCACAGATACGCAGTATTTT. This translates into CASSVGLAAATDTQYF.

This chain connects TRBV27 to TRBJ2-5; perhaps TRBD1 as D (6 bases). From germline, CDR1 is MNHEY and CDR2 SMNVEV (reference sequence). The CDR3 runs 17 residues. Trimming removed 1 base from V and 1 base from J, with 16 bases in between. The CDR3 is CASSLFPSQGIQETQYF. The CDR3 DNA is TGTGCCAGCAGTTTATTCCCTAGCCAGGGGATCCAAGAGACCCAGTACTTC.

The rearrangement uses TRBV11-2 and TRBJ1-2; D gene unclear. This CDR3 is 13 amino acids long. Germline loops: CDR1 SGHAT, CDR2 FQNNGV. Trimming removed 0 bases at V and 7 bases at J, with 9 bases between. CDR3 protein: CASSLDPNTGYTF. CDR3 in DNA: TGTGCCAGCAGCTTAGATCCGAACACTGGCTACACCTTC. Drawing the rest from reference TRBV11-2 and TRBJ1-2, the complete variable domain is EAGVAQSPRYKIIEKRQSVAFWCNPISGHATLYWYQQILGQGPKLLIQFQNNGVVDDSQLPKDRFSAERLKGVDSTLKIQPAKLEDSAVYLCASSLDPNTGYTFGSGTRLTVV.

The CDR3 DNA reads as TGTGCCAGCAGCGCCCCTCTGGAGCGGGTCTCCTACGAGCAGTACTTC. Translated, it gives CASSAPLERVSYEQYF. V gene TRBV9 combines with J gene TRBJ2-7; D might be TRBD2 (6 bases). V gave up 3 bases and J gave up 0 bases, with 16 bases separating them. There are 16 residues in the CDR3. Germline-derived CDR1 and CDR2 are SGDLS and YYNGEE.

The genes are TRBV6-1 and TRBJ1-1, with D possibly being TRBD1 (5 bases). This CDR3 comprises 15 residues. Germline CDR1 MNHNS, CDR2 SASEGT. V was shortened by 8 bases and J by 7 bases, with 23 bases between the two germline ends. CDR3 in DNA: TGTGCCAGCCTGGGGGAGGGAGCCCGATTGGATGAAGCTTTCTTT. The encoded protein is CASLGEGARLDEAFF.

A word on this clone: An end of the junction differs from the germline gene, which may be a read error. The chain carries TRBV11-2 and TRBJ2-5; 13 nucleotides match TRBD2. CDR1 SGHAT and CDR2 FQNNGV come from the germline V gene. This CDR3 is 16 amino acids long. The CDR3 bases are TGTGCCAGCAGCGCGAGATCAGGACTAGCGGGAGAGGCCCAGTACTTC. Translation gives CASSARSGLAGEAQYF.

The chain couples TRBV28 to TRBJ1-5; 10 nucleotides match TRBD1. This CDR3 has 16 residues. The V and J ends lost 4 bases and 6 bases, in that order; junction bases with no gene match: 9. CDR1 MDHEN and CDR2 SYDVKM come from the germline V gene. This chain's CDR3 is CASSYPGTGATQPQHF. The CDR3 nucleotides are TGTGCCAGCAGTTACCCCGGGACAGGGGCAACTCAGCCCCAGCATTTT.